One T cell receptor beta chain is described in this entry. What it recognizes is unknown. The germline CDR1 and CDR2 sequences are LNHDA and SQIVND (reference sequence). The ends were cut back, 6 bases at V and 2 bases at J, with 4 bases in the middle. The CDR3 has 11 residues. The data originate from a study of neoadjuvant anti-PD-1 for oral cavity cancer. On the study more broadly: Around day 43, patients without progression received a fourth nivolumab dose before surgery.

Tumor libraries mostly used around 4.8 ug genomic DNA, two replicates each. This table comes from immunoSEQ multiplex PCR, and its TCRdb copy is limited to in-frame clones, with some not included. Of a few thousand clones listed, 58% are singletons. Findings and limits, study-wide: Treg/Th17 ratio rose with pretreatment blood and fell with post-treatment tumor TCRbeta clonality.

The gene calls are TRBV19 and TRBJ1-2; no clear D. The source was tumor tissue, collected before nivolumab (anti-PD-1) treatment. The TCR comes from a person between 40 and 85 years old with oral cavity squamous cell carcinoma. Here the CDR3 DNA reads TGTGCCAGTAGGAACAACTATGGCTACACCTTC. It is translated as CASRNNYGYTF.